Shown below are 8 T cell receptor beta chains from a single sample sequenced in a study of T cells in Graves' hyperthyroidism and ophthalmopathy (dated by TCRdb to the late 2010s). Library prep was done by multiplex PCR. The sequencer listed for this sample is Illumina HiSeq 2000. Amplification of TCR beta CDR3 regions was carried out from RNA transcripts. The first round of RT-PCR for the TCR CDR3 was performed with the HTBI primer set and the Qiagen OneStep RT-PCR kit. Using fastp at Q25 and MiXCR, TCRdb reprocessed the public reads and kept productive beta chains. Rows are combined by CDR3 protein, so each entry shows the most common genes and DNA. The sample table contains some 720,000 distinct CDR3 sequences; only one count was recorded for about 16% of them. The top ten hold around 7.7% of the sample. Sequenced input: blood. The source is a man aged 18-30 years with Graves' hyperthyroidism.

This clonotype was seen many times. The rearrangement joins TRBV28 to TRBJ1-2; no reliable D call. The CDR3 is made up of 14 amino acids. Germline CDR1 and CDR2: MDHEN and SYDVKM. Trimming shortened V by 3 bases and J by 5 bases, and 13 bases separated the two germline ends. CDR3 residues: CASSFQPQIYGYTF. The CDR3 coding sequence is TGTGCCAGCAGTTTCCAGCCACAGATATATGGCTACACCTTC.

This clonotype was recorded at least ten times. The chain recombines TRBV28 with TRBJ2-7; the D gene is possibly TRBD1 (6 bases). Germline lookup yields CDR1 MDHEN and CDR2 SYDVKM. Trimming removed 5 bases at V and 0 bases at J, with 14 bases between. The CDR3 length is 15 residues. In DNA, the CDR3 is TGTGCCAGCAGTCCCGAGACAGGACGCTCCTACGAGCAGTACTTC. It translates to CASSPETGRSYEQYF.

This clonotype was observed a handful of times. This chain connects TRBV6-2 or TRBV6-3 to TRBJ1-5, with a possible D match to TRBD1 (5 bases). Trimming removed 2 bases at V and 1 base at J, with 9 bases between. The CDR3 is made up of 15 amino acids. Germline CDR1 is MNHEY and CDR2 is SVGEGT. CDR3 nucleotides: TGTGCCAGCAGTTACGCTCGGGACAGCAATCAGCCCCAGCATTTT. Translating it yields CASSYARDSNQPQHF.

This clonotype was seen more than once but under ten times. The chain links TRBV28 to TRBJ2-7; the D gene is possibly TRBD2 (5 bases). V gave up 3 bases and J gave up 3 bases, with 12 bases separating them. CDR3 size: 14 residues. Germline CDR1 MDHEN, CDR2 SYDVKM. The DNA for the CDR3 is TGTGCCAGCAGTTTCCCTGCCCGGGGCTACGAGCAGTACTTC. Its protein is CASSFPARGYEQYF.

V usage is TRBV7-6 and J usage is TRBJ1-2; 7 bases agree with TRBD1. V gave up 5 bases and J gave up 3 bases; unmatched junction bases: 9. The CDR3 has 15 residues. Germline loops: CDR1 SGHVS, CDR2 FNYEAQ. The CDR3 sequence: CASSPGGGIDYGYTF. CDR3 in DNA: TGTGCCAGCAGCCCAGGAGGGGGCATTGACTATGGCTACACCTTC. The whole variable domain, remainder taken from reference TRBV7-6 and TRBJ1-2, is GAGVSQSPRYKVTKRGQDVALRCDPISGHVSLYWYRQALGQGPEFLTYFNYEAQQDKSGLPNDRFSAERPEGSISTLTIQRTEQRDSAMYRCASSPGGGIDYGYTFGSGTRLTVV.

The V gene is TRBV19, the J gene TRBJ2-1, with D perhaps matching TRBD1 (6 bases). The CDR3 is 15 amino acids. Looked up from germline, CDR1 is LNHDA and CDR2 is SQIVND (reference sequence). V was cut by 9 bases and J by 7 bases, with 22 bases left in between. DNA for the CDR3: TGTGCCAGCAAAAAGGACAGTGGGCCTTGGAATGAGCAGTTCTTC. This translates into CASKKDSGPWNEQFF.

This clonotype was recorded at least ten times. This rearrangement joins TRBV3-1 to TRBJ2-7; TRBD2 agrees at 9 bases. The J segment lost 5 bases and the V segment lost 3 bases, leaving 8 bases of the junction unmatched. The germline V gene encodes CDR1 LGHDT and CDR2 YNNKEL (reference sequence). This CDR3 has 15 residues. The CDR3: CASSHKRGRVHEQYF. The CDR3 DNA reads TGTGCCAGCAGCCATAAACGCGGGAGGGTCCACGAGCAGTACTTC.

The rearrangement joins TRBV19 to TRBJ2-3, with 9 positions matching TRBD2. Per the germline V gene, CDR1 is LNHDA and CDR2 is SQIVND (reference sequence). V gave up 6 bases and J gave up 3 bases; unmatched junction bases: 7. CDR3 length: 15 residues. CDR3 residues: CASSPTSGETDTQYF. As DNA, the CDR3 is TGTGCCAGTAGCCCGACTAGCGGAGAAACAGATACGCAGTATTTT.